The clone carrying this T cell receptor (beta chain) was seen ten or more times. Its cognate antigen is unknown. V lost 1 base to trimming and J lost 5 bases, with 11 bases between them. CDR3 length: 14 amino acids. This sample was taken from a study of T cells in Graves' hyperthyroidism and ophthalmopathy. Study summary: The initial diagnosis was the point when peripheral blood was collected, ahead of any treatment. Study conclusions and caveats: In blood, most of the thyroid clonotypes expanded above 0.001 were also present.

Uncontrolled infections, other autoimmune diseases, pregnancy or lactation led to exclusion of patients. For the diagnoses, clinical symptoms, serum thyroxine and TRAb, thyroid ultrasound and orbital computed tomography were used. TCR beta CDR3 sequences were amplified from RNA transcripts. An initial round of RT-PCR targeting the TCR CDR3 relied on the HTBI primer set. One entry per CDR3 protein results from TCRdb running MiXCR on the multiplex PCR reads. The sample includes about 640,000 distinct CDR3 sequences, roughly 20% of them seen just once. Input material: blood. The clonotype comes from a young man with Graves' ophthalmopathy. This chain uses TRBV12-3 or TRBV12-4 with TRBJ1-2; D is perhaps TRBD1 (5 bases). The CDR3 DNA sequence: TGTGCCAGCAGTTTAGAGAGGGGATGGTATGGCTACACCTTC. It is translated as CASSLERGWYGYTF.